The rows below give T cell receptor beta chains drawn from one sample of a study of cytomegalovirus exposure and HLA in healthy donors. Assay: immunoSEQ multiplex PCR; the TCRdb copy retains only in-frame clones and omits some. The table has over 150,000 clones, roughly nine tenths seen once. The sequencing sample was made of PBMCs. The receptor source for this set is a woman aged 25-40 years in good health and CMV-seronegative. The CDR3 runs from the conserved cysteine through the conserved F or W. Fields, in order: D gene, V gene, CDR3 length, J gene, clone size, CDR3 DNA, CDR3 protein. A D gene is named only where the DNA matches it firmly. Clone sizes are given selectively: once, few, many, or a class where the clone is expanded.

.	TRBV10-3	14	TRBJ2-1	once	TGTGCCATCAGTCTAGAGGGAACCTACAATGAGCAGTTCTTC	CAISLEGTYNEQFF
.	TRBV28	13	TRBJ1-5	few	TGTGCCAGCAGTTTATGGACAGATCGGCCCCAGCATTTT	CASSLWTDRPQHF
.	TRBV5-1	13	TRBJ1-1	few	TGCGCCAGCACCCTAAGGGGTGACACTGAAGCTTTCTTT	CASTLRGDTEAFF
TRBD1	TRBV4-3	14	TRBJ1-1	.	TGCGCCAGCAGCCAATCGGGACAGTTCCCTGAAGCTTTCTTT	CASSQSGQFPEAFF
.	TRBV7-7	13	TRBJ2-5	.	TGTGCCAGCAGCGCGGGCCTTCAAGAGACCCAGTACTTC	CASSAGLQETQYF
.	TRBV10-3	12	TRBJ2-3	.	TGTGCCACGGGATCATGGGAGGATACGCAGTATTTT	CATGSWEDTQYF
TRBD2	TRBV6-1	11	TRBJ2-7	.	TGTGCCAGCACGGGGGGCTACGAGCAGTACTTC	CASTGGYEQYF
TRBD1	TRBV11-2	14	TRBJ1-1	.	TGTGCCAGCAGCTTGGCAGGGGGCTTCACTGAAGCTTTCTTT	CASSLAGGFTEAFF
.	TRBV7-8	16	TRBJ2-5	.	TGTGCCAGCAGCTTAATCTTAGGGGGGGACCAAGAGACCCAGTACTTC	CASSLILGGDQETQYF
.	TRBV19	13	TRBJ2-1	.	TGTGCCAGCGGGCAGGGGCTCGGCAATGAGCAGTTCTTC	CASGQGLGNEQFF
.	TRBV11-2	12	TRBJ1-1	once	TGTGCCAGCAGCTTTACTCGCACTGAAGCTTTCTTT	CASSFTRTEAFF
.	TRBV18	14	TRBJ1-1	.	TGTGCCAGCTCACCAGCCCGGACAAGCACTGAAGCTTTCTTT	CASSPARTSTEAFF
TRBD1	TRBV9	18	TRBJ1-1	.	TGTGCCAGCAGCGTAGCGAGGGACAGGGGGCGCTCGGGAACTGAAGCTTTCTTT	CASSVARDRGRSGTEAFF
.	TRBV27	13	TRBJ1-1	few	TGTGCCAGCAGTTTATGGGGAGGTAATGAAGCTTTCTTT	CASSLWGGNEAFF
TRBD2	TRBV7-6	12	TRBJ2-7	.	TGTGCCACCGGGACTAGCTACCACGAGCAGTACTTC	CATGTSYHEQYF
.	TRBV19	19	TRBJ1-2	.	TGTGCCAGTAGTATGGAGACACATTTGGGAGCAGCCCGCGTCTATGGCTACACCTTC	CASSMETHLGAARVYGYTF
.	TRBV4-3	18	TRBJ1-3	.	TGCGCCAGCAGCCCCGGAAAGGCGGAGGGTCTCTCTGGAAACACCATATATTTT	CASSPGKAEGLSGNTIYF
TRBD2	TRBV5-8	20	TRBJ2-1	.	TGTGCCAGCAGCTTGGGGACCGGGACTAGCGGGAGTAGCTCCTACAATGAGCAGTTCTTC	CASSLGTGTSGSSSYNEQFF
.	TRBV28	13	TRBJ2-3	.	TGTGCCAGCTGTTGGCGGGGTGGAGATACGCAGTATTTT	CASCWRGGDTQYF
.	TRBV28	16	TRBJ1-1	.	TGTGCCAGCAGTTTGATTTCAGGGGCTGGTAACACTGAAGCTTTCTTT	CASSLISGAGNTEAFF
TRBD1	TRBV5-4	14	TRBJ2-1	few	TGTGCCAGCAGCGGGGACAGCTCCTACAATGAGCAGTTCTTC	CASSGDSSYNEQFF
TRBD2	TRBV5-1	18	TRBJ2-3	.	TGCGCCAGCAGCGCACGGACTAGCGGCTACGCAAGCACAGATACGCAGTATTTT	CASSARTSGYASTDTQYF
TRBD1	TRBV29-1	16	TRBJ1-1	.	TGCAGCGCCCAAGGACAGGGGCCTTCGATGAACACTGAAGCTTTCTTT	CSAQGQGPSMNTEAFF
TRBD2	TRBV29-1	15	TRBJ2-2	.	TGCAGCGTTTGGGGGACTAGCGGGAACACCGGGGAGCTGTTTTTT	CSVWGTSGNTGELFF
.	TRBV2	13	TRBJ1-6	.	TGTGCCGGCAGTGGCGTGAATAATTCACCCCTCCACTTT	CAGSGVNNSPLHF
.	TRBV11-2	14	TRBJ1-2	.	TGTGCCAGCAGCTTCCCGACAGGAGACTATGGCTACACCTTC	CASSFPTGDYGYTF
TRBD1	TRBV4-1	16	TRBJ2-2	.	TGCGCCAGCAGCCGGAGGGGACAGGGGAACACCGGGGAGCTGTTTTTT	CASSRRGQGNTGELFF
.	TRBV18	13	TRBJ1-3	few	TGTGCCAGCTCACCAGTCCAGGGAAACACCATATATTTT	CASSPVQGNTIYF
TRBD1	TRBV18	17	TRBJ1-5	.	TGTGCCAGCTCACCGAGGACAGGGGGCGGTAGCAATCAGCCCCAGCATTTT	CASSPRTGGGSNQPQHF
TRBD2	TRBV7-9	15	TRBJ2-3	.	TGTGCCAGCAGCCAAATAGCGGGGGGGCCCGATACGCAGTATTTT	CASSQIAGGPDTQYF
TRBD2	TRBV14	15	TRBJ2-1	few	TGTGCCAGCAGCCAGAGCGGGGGGGCTGGGAATGAGCAGTTCTTC	CASSQSGGAGNEQFF
.	TRBV28	12	TRBJ2-7	.	TGTGCCAGCAGAGTTCGGGATTACGAGCAGTACTTC	CASRVRDYEQYF
TRBD2	TRBV7-6	17	TRBJ2-2	.	TGTGCCAGCAGCGTCTTAACCGGGACTACGAACACCGGGGAGCTGTTTTTT	CASSVLTGTTNTGELFF
.	TRBV5-1	14	TRBJ1-2	.	TGCGCCAGCAGCTTGGAACTGGCGGGAGATGGCTACACCTTC	CASSLELAGDGYTF
TRBD1	TRBV18	19	TRBJ1-1	.	TGTGCCAGCTCACCACGGCCCCTGGGACAGTCTCGGATGAACACTGAAGCTTTCTTT	CASSPRPLGQSRMNTEAFF
.	TRBV18	15	TRBJ1-5	.	TGTGCCAGCTCACCAGGGACAATCGAAAATCAGCCCCAGCATTTT	CASSPGTIENQPQHF
TRBD1	TRBV6-5	16	TRBJ1-6	.	TGTGCCAGCAGTTACCTTTCCCGAACAGGGGATTCACCCCTCCACTTT	CASSYLSRTGDSPLHF
TRBD1	TRBV14	15	TRBJ2-1	.	TGTGCCAGCAGCCAATTAGGGACAGGGGGTAATGAGCAGTTCTTC	CASSQLGTGGNEQFF
.	TRBV5-1	12	TRBJ2-5	.	TGCGCCAGCAGCTTAGATCCAGGGGAGCAGTACTTC	CASSLDPGEQYF
.	TRBV5-1	14	TRBJ2-2	.	TGCGCCAGCACCCAGGGAATAAGTCCCGGGGAGCTGTTTTTT	CASTQGISPGELFF